This TCR beta chain was recorded in a study of radiation and T cells in renal cell carcinoma. With 4 bases removed from V and 3 bases from J, the gap between germline ends came to 12 bases. Germline V CDR1 and CDR2: MNHNS, SASEGT. The CDR3 is 14 amino acids. Regarding time point: blood 4 weeks post-SBRT, at nephrectomy. As to treatment: 15 Gy SBRT to primary tumor, nephrectomy 4 weeks later. Nephrectomy followed 15 Gy stereotactic body radiation by 4 weeks. After SBRT, blood was collected at 2 and 4 weeks, plus baseline. This renal cell carcinoma was of the clear cell type. Libraries were prepared by immunoSEQ multiplex PCR; TCRdb keeps only in-frame clonotypes and omits some of them. There are under 100,000 clones in the sample; 80% to 90% occur only once, and 7.2% lies in the top ten. On this clone itself: No antigen is known for it.

Study-wide points: In blood, top tumor clones expanded by 2 weeks, shrinking by 4.

The specimen comprised blood, sampled from a patient whose treatment included radiotherapy and nephrectomy. This clonotype was obtained from a man aged 55 to 70 with renal cell carcinoma. The rearrangement joins TRBV6-1 to TRBJ1-1; possible D gene TRBD1, 5 bases. In nucleotides, the CDR3 is TGTGCCAGCAGTGCCGGGGGGACGTACACTGAAGCTTTCTTT. Translating gives CASSAGGTYTEAFF.